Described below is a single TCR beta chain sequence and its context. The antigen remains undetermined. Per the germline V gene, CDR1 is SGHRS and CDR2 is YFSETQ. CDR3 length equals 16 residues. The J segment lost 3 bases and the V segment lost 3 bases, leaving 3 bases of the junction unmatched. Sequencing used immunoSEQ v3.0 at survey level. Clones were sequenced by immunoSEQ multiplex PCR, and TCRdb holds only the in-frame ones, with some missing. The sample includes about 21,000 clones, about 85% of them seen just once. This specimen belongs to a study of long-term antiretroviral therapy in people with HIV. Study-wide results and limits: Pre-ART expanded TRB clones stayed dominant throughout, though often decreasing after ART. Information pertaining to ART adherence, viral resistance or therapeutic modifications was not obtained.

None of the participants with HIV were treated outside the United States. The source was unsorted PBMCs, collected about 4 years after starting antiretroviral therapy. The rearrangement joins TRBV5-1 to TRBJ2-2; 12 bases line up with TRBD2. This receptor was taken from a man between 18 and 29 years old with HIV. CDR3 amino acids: CASSSTSGGHTGELFF. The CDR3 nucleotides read TGCGCCAGCAGCTCTACTAGCGGGGGGCACACCGGGGAGCTGTTTTTT.